This TCR beta chain was found in a study of T cell changes during pregnancy in multiple sclerosis. CDR1 and CDR2 (germline): LNHDA, SQIVND (reference sequence). V was pared by 3 bases and J by 8 bases, with 10 bases of the junction left unmatched. This CDR3 is 17 amino acids long. Measured with immunoSEQ multiplex PCR; TCRdb has only the in-frame clones, and not every one. The repertoire holds some 41,000 clones, about 92% seen once, with 9% to 10% in the top ten. This TCR came from a female donor with multiple sclerosis, enrolled in a pregnancy study. The source was CD8+ T cells from peripheral blood mononuclear cells, collected in the first trimester of pregnancy. V usage is TRBV19 and J usage is TRBJ1-4, with 12 bases aligning to TRBD1. CDR3 loop: CASSIFFGTGGEEKLFF. The CDR3 DNA follows: TGTGCCAGTAGTATTTTCTTTGGGACAGGGGGCGAAGAAAAACTGTTTTTT.